These 5 T cell receptor beta chains were sequenced from one sample in a study of Ad26.COV2.S vaccination and SARS-CoV-2 variants (dated by TCRdb to 2020 to 2022). The method behind the library was the immunoSEQ multiplex PCR assay. TCRdb's version of the immuneACCESS table is confined to in-frame rearrangements and falls short of the full clone set. An unresolved V gene accounts for under half of the shortfall where checked; the remainder is of unknown origin. Across this sample there are fewer than 400,000 clones, with almost 90% seen only once. In total, the top ten clones hold around 5.5% of the sample. The meaning of the sample's treatment or condition label: some 20 received Ad26.COV2.S at low or high dose, single or two shots; five or six received placebo; per-sample allocation not given. For vaccine and placebo recipients, repertoires were sequenced using samples collected on day 63 after the first injection.

Sample: peripheral blood, taken in a trial of Ad26.COV2.S vaccine versus placebo. The receptors stem from a person aged 18 to 65 who received the Ad26.COV2.S COVID-19 vaccine or a placebo.

The chain carries TRBV29-1 and TRBJ1-1; unclear D gene. This CDR3 is built from 10 residues. V was shortened by 7 bases and J by 4 bases, with 7 bases between the two germline ends. Germline values: CDR1 SQVTM, CDR2 ANQGSEA. The CDR3 reads CSASGTEAFF. The CDR3 DNA follows: TGCAGCGCTTCGGGCACTGAAGCTTTCTTT.

V and J are TRBV9 and TRBJ2-5; 7 positions agree with TRBD2. Germline values: CDR1 SGDLS, CDR2 YYNGEE. Trimming cost V 4 bases and J 5 bases; bases outside gene matches: 14. The CDR3 runs 16 residues. The CDR3 bases are TGTGCCAGCAGCCCCGAACCCCGCGGGAGCTGGGAGACCCAGTACTTC. It encodes CASSPEPRGSWETQYF.

CDR3 nucleotide sequence: TGTGCCAGCAGTTTGAGGGAGGCAGAAGGGTATTTT. The encoded protein is CASSLREAEGYF. V is TRBV12-3 or TRBV12-4 and J is TRBJ1-3; D gene unclear. The CDR3 consists of 12 residues. Trimming took 3 bases from V and 16 from J, leaving 16 bases between them.

The V call is TRBV12-3 or TRBV12-4, the J call TRBJ2-5; D is uncertain. V dropped 7 bases and J dropped 5 bases, with 14 bases sitting between them. CDR3 size: 13 residues. The CDR3 loop reads CASTMELGETQYF. In DNA form, the CDR3 reads TGTGCCAGCACCATGGAGTTGGGGGAGACCCAGTACTTC.

V gene TRBV6-1 combines with J gene TRBJ2-3; 7 bases agree with TRBD2. The CDR3 has 16 amino acids. Germline V lookup: CDR1 MNHNS, CDR2 SASEGT. With 1 base clipped from V and 5 bases from J, the junction kept 9 bases outside the gene matches. The CDR3 bases are TGTGCCAGCAGTGAAGACGTAAGCGGGGTCGGAGATACGCAGTATTTT. Its translation is CASSEDVSGVGDTQYF.